There are a few counts of the clone carrying this T cell receptor beta chain. What it binds is unknown. Investigators reverse transcribed all isolated RNA, so they sequenced expressed TCRB transcripts. Measured with immunoSEQ multiplex PCR; TCRdb has only the in-frame clones, and not every one. The data show some 190,000 clones, with approximately 7.8% seen just once and approximately 0.87% held by the top ten. This sample is part of a study of beta chain features in type 1 diabetes. Findings of the study overall: Within each of all four CD4+ subsets, Type 1 diabetes patients had TCRB CDR3s that were moderately but significantly shorter.

Sequencing was carried out using central memory CD4+ T cells from blood. The source is a woman between 40 and 50 years old with type 1 diabetes.

In DNA form, the CDR3 reads TGTGCCATCAGTCTCGGAGGGGTAAGGTCTGGGGCCAACGTCCTGACTTTC. Translating gives CAISLGGVRSGANVLTF. The chain couples TRBV10-3 to TRBJ2-6; D possibly corresponds to TRBD2 (6 bases). This CDR3 contains 17 residues. Trimming shortened V by 5 bases and J by 1 base, and 15 bases separated the two germline ends. In germline, CDR1 is ENHRY, CDR2 SYGVKD.